This entry features one T cell receptor beta chain sequence. No antigen is known for it. Using immunoSEQ multiplex PCR, the repertoire was profiled, and TCRdb retains in-frame clones only, with some absent. The sample lists 2 million to 3 million clones; 93% were seen once. The data were obtained in a study of shared clonotypes between healthy human individuals. Caucasian adults living in Nashville, Tennessee, provided all samples. A split of CD4+ cells into CD45RA+ naive and CD45RA-negative memory subsets was performed. Trimming cost V 7 bases and J 1 base, with 15 bases left between them. CDR1 and CDR2 (germline): MGHRA, YSYEKL. This CDR3 region has 15 residues. Study-level results: Sequencing depth was expected to influence donor clonotype sharing. Generally, estimated richness proved larger in naive subsets than it did in memory subsets.

This chain joins TRBV4-1 and TRBJ2-3, with a weak D call TRBD2 (6 bases). The sequenced sample consisted of naive CD4+ T cells from PBMCs. This sample's subset: CD45RA+ positively selected. This receptor was taken from a man younger than 30 in good health. Some clones in this sample may be carry-over from other donors' samples. The CDR3 protein is CASTFSGGGTDTQYF. CDR3 nucleotide sequence: TGCGCCAGCACCTTTTCCGGGGGAGGCACAGATACGCAGTATTTT.